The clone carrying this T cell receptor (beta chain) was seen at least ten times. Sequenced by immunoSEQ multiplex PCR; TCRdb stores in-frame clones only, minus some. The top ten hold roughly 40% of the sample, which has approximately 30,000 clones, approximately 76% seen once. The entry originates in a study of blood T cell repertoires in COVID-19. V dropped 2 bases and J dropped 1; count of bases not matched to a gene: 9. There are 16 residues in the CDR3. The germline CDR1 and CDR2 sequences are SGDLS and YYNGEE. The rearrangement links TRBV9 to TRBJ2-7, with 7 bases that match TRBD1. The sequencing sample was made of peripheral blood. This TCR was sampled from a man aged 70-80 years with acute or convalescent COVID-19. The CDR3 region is CASSVTQGDDSYEQYF. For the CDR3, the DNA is TGTGCCAGCAGCGTTACTCAGGGGGATGATTCCTACGAGCAGTACTTC.